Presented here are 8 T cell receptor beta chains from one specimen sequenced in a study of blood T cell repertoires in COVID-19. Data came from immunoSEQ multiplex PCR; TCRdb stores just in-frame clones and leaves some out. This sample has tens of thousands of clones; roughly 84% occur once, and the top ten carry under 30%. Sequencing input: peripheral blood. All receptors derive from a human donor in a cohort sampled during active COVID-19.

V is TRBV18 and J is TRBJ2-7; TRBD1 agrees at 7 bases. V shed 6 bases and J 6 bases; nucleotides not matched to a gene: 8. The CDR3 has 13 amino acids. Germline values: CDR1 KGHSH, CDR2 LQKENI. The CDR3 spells CASSRDRASEQYF. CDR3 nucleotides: TGTGCCAGCTCCAGAGACAGGGCGAGCGAGCAGTACTTC.

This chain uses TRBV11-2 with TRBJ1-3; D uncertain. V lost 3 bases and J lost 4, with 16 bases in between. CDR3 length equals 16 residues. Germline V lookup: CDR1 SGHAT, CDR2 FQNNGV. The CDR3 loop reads CASSFTARGWGNTIYF. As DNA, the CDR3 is TGTGCCAGCAGCTTTACTGCACGCGGCTGGGGAAACACCATATATTTT.

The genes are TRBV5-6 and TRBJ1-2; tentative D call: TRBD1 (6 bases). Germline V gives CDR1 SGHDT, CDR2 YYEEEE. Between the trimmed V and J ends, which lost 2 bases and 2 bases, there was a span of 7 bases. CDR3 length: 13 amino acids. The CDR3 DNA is TGTGCCAGCAGCTTAGGGGGAAACTATGGCTACACCTTC. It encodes CASSLGGNYGYTF.

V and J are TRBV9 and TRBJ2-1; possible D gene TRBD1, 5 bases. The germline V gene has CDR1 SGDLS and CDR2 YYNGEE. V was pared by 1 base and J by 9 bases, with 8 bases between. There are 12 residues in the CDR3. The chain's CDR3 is CASSVQGREQFF. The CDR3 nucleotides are TGTGCCAGCAGCGTACAGGGTCGTGAGCAGTTCTTC.

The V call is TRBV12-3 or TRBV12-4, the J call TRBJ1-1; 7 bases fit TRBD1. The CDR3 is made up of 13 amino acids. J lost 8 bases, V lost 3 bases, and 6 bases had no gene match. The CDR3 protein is CASSFGQGVEAFF. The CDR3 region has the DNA TGTGCCAGCAGTTTCGGGCAGGGGGTCGAAGCTTTCTTT.

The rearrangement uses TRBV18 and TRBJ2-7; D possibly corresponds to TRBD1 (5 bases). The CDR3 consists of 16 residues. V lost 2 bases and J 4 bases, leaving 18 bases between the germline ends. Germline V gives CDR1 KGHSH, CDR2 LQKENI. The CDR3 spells CASSPWGRQKGYEQYF. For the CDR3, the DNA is TGTGCCAGCTCACCATGGGGAAGACAGAAGGGGTACGAGCAGTACTTC.

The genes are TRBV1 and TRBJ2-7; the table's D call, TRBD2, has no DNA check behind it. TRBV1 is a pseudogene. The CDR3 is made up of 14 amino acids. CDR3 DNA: TGCACCAGCAAAATTGGTAGCGGGAGGTACGAGCAGTACTTC. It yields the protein CTSKIGSGRYEQYF.

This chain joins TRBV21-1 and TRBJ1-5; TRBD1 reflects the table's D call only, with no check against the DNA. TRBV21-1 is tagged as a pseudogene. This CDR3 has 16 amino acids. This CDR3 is CASSPRTDNSNQPQHF. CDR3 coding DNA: TGTGCCAGCAGCCCCCGGACAGACAATAGCAATCAGCCCCAGCATTTT.